This TCR beta chain was identified during a study of T cell responses to AZD1222 COVID-19 vaccine. Study outcomes and limitations: Baseline seropositives among AZD1222 recipients totaled only 5 to 7. Possibly, clonal diversity was underestimated; donors were largely white British and included more females.

Clones were read by immunoSEQ multiplex PCR, and TCRdb kept only the in-frame ones, dropping some. This sample has roughly 150,000 clones, with 90% found just once. The CDR3 spans 15 residues. Losses at the gene ends were 4 bases for V and 1 base for J; bases not matched to a gene: 6. CDR1 and CDR2 (germline): SGDLS, YYNGEE. In the case of this clone: Its antigen is not known.

The sequence derives from an adult who received the AZD1222 COVID-19 vaccine. The chain carries TRBV9 and TRBJ1-1; 8 bases are a match to TRBD1. The sample in question was peripheral blood, obtained 28 days after the second AZD1222 dose. The DNA for the CDR3 is TGTGCCAGCAGCCCACACGACAGGGGGAACACTGAAGCTTTCTTT. Its translation: CASSPHDRGNTEAFF. Full variable domain (missing parts from reference TRBV9 and TRBJ1-1): DSGVTQTPKHLITATGQRVTLRCSPRSGDLSVYWYQQSLDQGLQFLIQYYNGEERAKGNILERFSAQQFPDLHSELNLSSLELGDSALYFCASSPHDRGNTEAFFGQGTRLTVV.